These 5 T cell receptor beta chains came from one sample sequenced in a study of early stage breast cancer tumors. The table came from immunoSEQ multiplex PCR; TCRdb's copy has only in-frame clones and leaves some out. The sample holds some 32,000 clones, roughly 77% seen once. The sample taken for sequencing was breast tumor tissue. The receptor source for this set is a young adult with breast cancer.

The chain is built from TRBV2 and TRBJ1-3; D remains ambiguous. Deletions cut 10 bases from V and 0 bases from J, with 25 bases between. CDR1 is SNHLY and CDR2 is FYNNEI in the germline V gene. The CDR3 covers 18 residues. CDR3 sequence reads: CATALQGALSYSGNTIYF. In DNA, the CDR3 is TGTGCCACCGCTCTTCAAGGTGCCCTCTCTTACTCTGGAAACACCATATATTTT. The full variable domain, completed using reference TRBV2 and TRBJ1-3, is EPEVTQTPSHQVTQMGQEVILRCVPISNHLYFYWYRQILGQKVEFLVSFYNNEISEKSEIFDDQFSVERPDGSNFTLKIRSTKLEDSAMYFCATALQGALSYSGNTIYFGEGSWLTVV.

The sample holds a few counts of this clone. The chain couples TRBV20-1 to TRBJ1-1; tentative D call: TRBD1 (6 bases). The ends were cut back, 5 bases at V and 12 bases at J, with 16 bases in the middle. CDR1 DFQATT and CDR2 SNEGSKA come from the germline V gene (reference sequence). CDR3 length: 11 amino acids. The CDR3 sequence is CSAARQARSFF. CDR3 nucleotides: TGCAGTGCTGCCCGACAGGCTAGGTCTTTCTTT.

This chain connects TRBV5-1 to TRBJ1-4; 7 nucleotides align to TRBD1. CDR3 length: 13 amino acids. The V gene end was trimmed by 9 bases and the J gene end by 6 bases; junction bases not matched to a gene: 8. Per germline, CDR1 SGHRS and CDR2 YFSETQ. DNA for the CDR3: TGCGCCACCAGGGACAGCGATGATGAAAAACTGTTTTTT. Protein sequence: CATRDSDDEKLFF.

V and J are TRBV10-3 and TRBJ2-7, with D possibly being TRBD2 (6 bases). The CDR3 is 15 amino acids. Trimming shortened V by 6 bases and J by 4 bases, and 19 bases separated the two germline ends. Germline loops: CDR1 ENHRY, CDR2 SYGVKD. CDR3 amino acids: CAISTPGGTRYEQYF. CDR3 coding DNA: TGTGCCATCAGCACACCGGGCGGGACGCGTTACGAGCAGTACTTC.

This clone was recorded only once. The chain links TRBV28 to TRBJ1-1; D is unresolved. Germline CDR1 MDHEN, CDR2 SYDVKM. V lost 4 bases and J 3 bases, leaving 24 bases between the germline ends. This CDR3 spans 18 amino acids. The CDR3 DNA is TGTGCCAGCAGTTCCCAGATGTGGCTTGTATATAAGGACACTGAAGCTTTCTTT. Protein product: CASSSQMWLVYKDTEAFF.